This is a list of T cell receptor beta chains from one sample in a study of T cells in Graves' hyperthyroidism and ophthalmopathy. TCRdb processed the multiplex PCR reads anew with MiXCR; each CDR3 protein has one entry. The sample comprises fewer than 900,000 distinct CDR3 sequences, about 17% of which are singletons, and roughly 17% rests with the top ten. The sample was blood. Receptors were obtained from a woman in her forties or fifties with Graves' hyperthyroidism that later progressed to Graves' ophthalmopathy. Both conserved end residues are part of each CDR3. A D gene is named only where the DNA matches it firmly. Clone sizes are given selectively: once, few, many, or a class where the clone is expanded.

V gene: TRBV6-1; clone size: many; D gene: -; J gene: TRBJ1-2; CDR3 protein: CASSDRANYGYTF; CDR3 DNA: TGTGCCAGCAGTGACAGGGCAAACTATGGCTACACCTTC
V gene: TRBV7-9; clone size: -; D gene: -; J gene: TRBJ2-2; CDR3 protein: CATSGPRPSTGELFF; CDR3 DNA: TGTGCCACCTCGGGACCGCGACCGAGCACCGGGGAGCTGTTTTTT
V gene: TRBV10-1; clone size: few; D gene: -; J gene: TRBJ2-7; CDR3 protein: CASSEGAYEQYF; CDR3 DNA: TGCGCCAGCAGTGAGGGAGCCTACGAGCAGTACTTC
V gene: TRBV5-1; clone size: many; D gene: -; J gene: TRBJ2-1; CDR3 protein: CASSLVAGTYSEQFF; CDR3 DNA: TGCGCCAGCAGCTTGGTGGCAGGGACCTACAGTGAGCAGTTCTTC
V gene: TRBV3-1; clone size: many; D gene: TRBD2; J gene: TRBJ2-1; CDR3 protein: CASSQGGTSIHEQFF; CDR3 DNA: TGTGCCAGCAGCCAAGGTGGGACTAGTATTCATGAGCAGTTCTTC
V gene: TRBV3-1; clone size: many; D gene: -; J gene: TRBJ2-2; CDR3 protein: CASSHGLGTNTGELFF; CDR3 DNA: TGTGCCAGCAGCCATGGGCTGGGGACGAACACCGGGGAGCTGTTTTTT
V gene: TRBV4-2; clone size: few; D gene: -; J gene: TRBJ1-2; CDR3 protein: CASSQGTPRGYTF; CDR3 DNA: TGTGCCAGCAGCCAGGGGACACCCCGTGGCTACACCTTC
V gene: TRBV5-1; clone size: many; D gene: TRBD1; J gene: TRBJ1-1; CDR3 protein: CASSFSGTGNTEAFF; CDR3 DNA: TGCGCCAGCAGCTTCTCCGGGACAGGGAACACTGAAGCTTTCTTT
V gene: TRBV27; clone size: many; D gene: -; J gene: TRBJ1-4; CDR3 protein: CASSLGGPRAEKLFF; CDR3 DNA: TGTGCCAGCAGCCTGGGCGGGCCAAGGGCTGAAAAACTGTTTTTT
V gene: TRBV11-2; clone size: many; D gene: -; J gene: TRBJ1-4; CDR3 protein: CASSLGYSNEKLFF; CDR3 DNA: TGTGCCAGCAGCTTAGGCTACTCAAATGAAAAACTGTTTTTT
V gene: TRBV19; clone size: -; D gene: -; J gene: TRBJ1-5; CDR3 protein: CASHGQCGQPQHF; CDR3 DNA: TGTGCCAGCCACGGACAGTGTGGACAGCCCCAGCATTTT
V gene: TRBV12-3/TRBV12-4; clone size: many; D gene: -; J gene: TRBJ1-2; CDR3 protein: CASSVSNYGYTF; CDR3 DNA: TGTGCCAGCAGTGTATCTAACTATGGCTACACCTTC
V gene: TRBV20-1; clone size: -; D gene: TRBD2; J gene: TRBJ2-5; CDR3 protein: CSAAGTNQETQYF; CDR3 DNA: TGCAGTGCCGCGGGGACTAACCAAGAGACCCAGTACTTC
V gene: TRBV15; clone size: -; D gene: -; J gene: TRBJ2-5; CDR3 protein: CATSGGISSRGETQYF; CDR3 DNA: TGTGCCACCAGCGGGGGGATAAGTTCCCGTGGGGAGACCCAGTACTTC
V gene: TRBV6-2/TRBV6-3; clone size: many; D gene: -; J gene: TRBJ1-3; CDR3 protein: CASAGTPAGNTIYF; CDR3 DNA: TGTGCCAGCGCGGGGACACCAGCTGGAAACACCATATATTTT
V gene: TRBV7-9; clone size: -; D gene: -; J gene: TRBJ1-1; CDR3 protein: CASSSPYRGASKEAFF; CDR3 DNA: TGTGCCAGCAGCTCCCCATACCGGGGGGCCTCGAAGGAAGCTTTCTTT
V gene: TRBV5-5; clone size: many; D gene: TRBD2; J gene: TRBJ2-3; CDR3 protein: CASSFPRLAGGSTDTQYF; CDR3 DNA: TGTGCCAGCAGCTTTCCGAGACTAGCGGGGGGGTCCACAGATACGCAGTATTTT
V gene: TRBV15; clone size: few; D gene: TRBD1; J gene: TRBJ1-5; CDR3 protein: CATSKDRVHQPQHF; CDR3 DNA: TGTGCCACCAGCAAAGACAGGGTTCATCAGCCCCAGCATTTT
V gene: TRBV2; clone size: many; D gene: -; J gene: TRBJ1-5; CDR3 protein: CASSEGGTPNQPQHF; CDR3 DNA: TGTGCCAGCAGTGAGGGGGGGACTCCTAATCAGCCCCAGCATTTT
V gene: TRBV5-6; clone size: -; D gene: -; J gene: TRBJ1-1; CDR3 protein: CASSWLEDTEAFF; CDR3 DNA: TGTGCCAGCAGCTGGCTGGAGGACACTGAAGCTTTCTTT
V gene: TRBV11-2; clone size: few; D gene: TRBD1; J gene: TRBJ1-6; CDR3 protein: CAGSSPGTGRNSPLHF; CDR3 DNA: TGTGCCGGCAGCTCCCCGGGGACAGGGCGTAATTCACCCCTCCACTTT
V gene: TRBV6-6; clone size: few; D gene: -; J gene: TRBJ1-1; CDR3 protein: CASSYSKAAWGDTEAFF; CDR3 DNA: TGTGCCAGCAGTTACTCGAAGGCAGCGTGGGGGGACACTGAAGCTTTCTTT
V gene: TRBV7-2; clone size: -; D gene: TRBD1; J gene: TRBJ1-5; CDR3 protein: CASSSRTGVGNQPQHF; CDR3 DNA: TGTGCCAGCAGCTCCCGGACAGGGGTAGGGAATCAGCCCCAGCATTTT
V gene: TRBV5-6; clone size: many; D gene: -; J gene: TRBJ2-3; CDR3 protein: CASSLGISSTDTQYF; CDR3 DNA: TGTGCCAGCAGCTTGGGTATCTCTAGCACAGATACGCAGTATTTT
V gene: TRBV3-1; clone size: many; D gene: TRBD1; J gene: TRBJ1-2; CDR3 protein: CASSQGQGAGYTF; CDR3 DNA: TGTGCCAGCAGCCAAGGACAGGGGGCTGGCTACACCTTC
V gene: TRBV14; clone size: few; D gene: TRBD1; J gene: TRBJ1-2; CDR3 protein: CASSQGTDLGYTF; CDR3 DNA: TGTGCCAGCAGCCAGGGGACAGATCTTGGCTACACCTTC
V gene: TRBV20-1; clone size: few; D gene: -; J gene: TRBJ2-2; CDR3 protein: CSARSPDSTGELFF; CDR3 DNA: TGCAGTGCTAGGAGTCCGGACAGCACCGGGGAGCTGTTTTTT
V gene: TRBV12-3/TRBV12-4; clone size: few; D gene: -; J gene: TRBJ1-2; CDR3 protein: CASSNPGRANYGYTF; CDR3 DNA: TGTGCCAGCAGCAACCCGGGTAGGGCTAACTATGGCTACACCTTC
V gene: TRBV9; clone size: few; D gene: -; J gene: TRBJ2-7; CDR3 protein: CASSPRGALSGEQYF; CDR3 DNA: TGTGCCAGCAGCCCAAGGGGGGCCCTGAGCGGCGAGCAGTACTTC
V gene: TRBV7-9; clone size: -; D gene: -; J gene: TRBJ1-3; CDR3 protein: CASSLGFPNTLKGNTIYF; CDR3 DNA: TGTGCCAGCAGCTTAGGTTTCCCCAACACTCTGAAGGGAAACACCATATATTTT
V gene: TRBV15; clone size: -; D gene: -; J gene: TRBJ2-1; CDR3 protein: CATSRDQGIRDEQFF; CDR3 DNA: TGTGCCACCAGCAGAGATCAGGGGATTCGGGATGAGCAGTTCTTC
V gene: TRBV3-1; clone size: -; D gene: -; J gene: TRBJ2-1; CDR3 protein: CASSQDNRVGGLNEQFF; CDR3 DNA: TGTGCCAGCAGCCAGGACAACCGGGTCGGAGGGCTCAATGAGCAGTTCTTC
V gene: TRBV5-1; clone size: many; D gene: TRBD1; J gene: TRBJ2-7; CDR3 protein: CASSSYRGTGSEQYF; CDR3 DNA: TGCGCCAGCAGCTCGTATCGAGGGACAGGGAGCGAGCAGTACTTC
V gene: TRBV12-3/TRBV12-4; clone size: -; D gene: -; J gene: TRBJ2-7; CDR3 protein: CASTSTDGSYEQYF; CDR3 DNA: TGTGCCAGCACCTCTACCGACGGCTCCTACGAGCAGTACTTC
V gene: TRBV7-8; clone size: many; D gene: -; J gene: TRBJ1-2; CDR3 protein: CASSFEDGLYGYTF; CDR3 DNA: TGTGCCAGCAGCTTTGAAGACGGACTCTATGGCTACACCTTC
V gene: TRBV20-1; clone size: -; D gene: TRBD1; J gene: TRBJ1-1; CDR3 protein: CSARDTGTGHNTEAFF; CDR3 DNA: TGCAGTGCTAGAGACACCGGGACAGGACATAACACTGAAGCTTTCTTT
V gene: TRBV6-5; clone size: -; D gene: -; J gene: TRBJ1-4; CDR3 protein: CASSYSPGSGEKLFF; CDR3 DNA: TGTGCCAGCAGTTACTCACCGGGTTCGGGTGAAAAACTGTTTTTT
V gene: TRBV2; clone size: -; D gene: TRBD1; J gene: TRBJ1-2; CDR3 protein: CASGGTGAGYTF; CDR3 DNA: TGTGCCAGCGGGGGGACAGGGGCGGGCTACACCTTC
V gene: TRBV6-2/TRBV6-3; clone size: many; D gene: TRBD1; J gene: TRBJ2-4; CDR3 protein: CASSIRDRKNIQYF; CDR3 DNA: TGTGCCAGCAGTATCCGGGACAGAAAAAACATTCAGTACTTC
V gene: TRBV2; clone size: -; D gene: -; J gene: TRBJ2-3; CDR3 protein: CASSELVLSFTDTQYF; CDR3 DNA: TGTGCCAGCAGTGAATTGGTCCTTAGCTTCACAGATACGCAGTATTTT
V gene: TRBV6-1; clone size: many; D gene: TRBD2; J gene: TRBJ2-3; CDR3 protein: CASTEWTSGGIDTQYF; CDR3 DNA: TGTGCCAGCACTGAATGGACTAGCGGGGGGATAGATACGCAGTATTTT